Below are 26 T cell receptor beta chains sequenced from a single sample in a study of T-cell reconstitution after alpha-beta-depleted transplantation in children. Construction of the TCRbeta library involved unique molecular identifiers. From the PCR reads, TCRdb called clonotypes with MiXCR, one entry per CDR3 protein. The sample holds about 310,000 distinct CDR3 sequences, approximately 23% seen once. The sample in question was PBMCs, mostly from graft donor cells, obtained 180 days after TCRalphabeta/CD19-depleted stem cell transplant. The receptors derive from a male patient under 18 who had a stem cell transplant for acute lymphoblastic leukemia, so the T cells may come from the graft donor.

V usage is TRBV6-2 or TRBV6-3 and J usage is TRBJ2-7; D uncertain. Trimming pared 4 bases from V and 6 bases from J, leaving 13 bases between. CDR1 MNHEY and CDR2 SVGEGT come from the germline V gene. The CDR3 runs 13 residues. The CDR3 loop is CASSSSQWGEQYF. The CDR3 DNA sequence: TGTGCCAGCAGTTCCTCCCAATGGGGCGAGCAGTACTTC.

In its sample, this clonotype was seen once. CDR3: CASSLVSGGASYEQYF. The CDR3 nucleotides are TGTGCCAGCAGCTTAGTCAGCGGAGGGGCCTCCTACGAGCAGTACTTC. J is TRBJ2-7 and V is TRBV7-8; maybe TRBD2 (6 bases). This CDR3 contains 16 residues. Deletions cut 1 base from V and 0 bases from J, with 13 bases between. Germline V gene lookup returns CDR1 SGHVS and CDR2 FQNEAQ. The whole variable domain, filled in from reference TRBV7-8 and TRBJ2-7, reads GAGVSQSPRYKVAKRGQDVALRCDPISGHVSLFWYQQALGQGPEFLTYFQNEAQLDKSGLPSDRFFAERPEGSVSTLKIQRTQQEDSAVYLCASSLVSGGASYEQYFGPGTRLTVT.

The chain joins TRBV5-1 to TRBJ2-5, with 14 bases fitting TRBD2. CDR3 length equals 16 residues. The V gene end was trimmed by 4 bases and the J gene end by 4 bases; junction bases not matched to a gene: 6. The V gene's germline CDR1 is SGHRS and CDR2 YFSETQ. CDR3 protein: CASSPGLAGETETQYF. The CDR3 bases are TGCGCCAGCAGCCCGGGACTAGCGGGAGAAACAGAGACCCAGTACTTC.

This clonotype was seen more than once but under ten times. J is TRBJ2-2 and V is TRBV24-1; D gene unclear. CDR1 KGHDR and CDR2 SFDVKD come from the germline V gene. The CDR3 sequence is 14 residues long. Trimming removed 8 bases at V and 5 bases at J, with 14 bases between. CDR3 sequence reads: CATKAAEGTGELFF. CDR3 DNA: TGTGCCACCAAGGCGGCTGAAGGTACCGGGGAGCTGTTTTTT.

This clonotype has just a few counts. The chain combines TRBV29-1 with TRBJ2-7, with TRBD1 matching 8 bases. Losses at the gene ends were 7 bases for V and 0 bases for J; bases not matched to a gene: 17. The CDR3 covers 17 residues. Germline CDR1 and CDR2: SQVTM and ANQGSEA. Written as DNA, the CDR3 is TGCAGCGCCCCCCGGGACAGGCGATGGGGAAGCTCCTACGAGCAGTACTTC. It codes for CSAPRDRRWGSSYEQYF.

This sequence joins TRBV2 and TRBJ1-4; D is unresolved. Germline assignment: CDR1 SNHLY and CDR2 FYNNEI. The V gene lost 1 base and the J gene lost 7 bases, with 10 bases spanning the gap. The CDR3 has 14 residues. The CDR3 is CASSEEVTGEKLFF. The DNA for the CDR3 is TGTGCCAGCAGTGAAGAGGTTACGGGTGAAAAACTGTTTTTT.

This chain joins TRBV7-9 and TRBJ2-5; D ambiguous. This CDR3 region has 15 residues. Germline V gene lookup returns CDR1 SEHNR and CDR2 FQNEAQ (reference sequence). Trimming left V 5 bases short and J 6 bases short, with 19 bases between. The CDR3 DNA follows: TGTGCCAGCAGCACCCCCAGCAGTAACGGGCAGACCCAGTACTTC. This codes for CASSTPSSNGQTQYF.

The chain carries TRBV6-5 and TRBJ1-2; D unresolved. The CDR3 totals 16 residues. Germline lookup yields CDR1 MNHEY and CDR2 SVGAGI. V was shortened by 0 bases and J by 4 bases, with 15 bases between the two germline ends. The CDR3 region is CASSYSPPESSYGYTF. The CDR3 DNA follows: TGTGCCAGCAGTTACTCGCCCCCAGAAAGCAGCTATGGCTACACCTTC.

DNA of the CDR3: TGTGCCAGCAGCTCCAGGGCTGGAAACACTGAAGCTTTCTTT. The encoded protein is CASSSRAGNTEAFF. The chain employs TRBV11-1 and TRBJ1-1; the D gene is possibly TRBD1 (5 bases). Germline V gene lookup returns CDR1 SGHAT and CDR2 FQDESV (reference sequence). Trimming pared 4 bases from V and 2 bases from J, leaving 11 bases between. The CDR3 extends over 14 amino acids.

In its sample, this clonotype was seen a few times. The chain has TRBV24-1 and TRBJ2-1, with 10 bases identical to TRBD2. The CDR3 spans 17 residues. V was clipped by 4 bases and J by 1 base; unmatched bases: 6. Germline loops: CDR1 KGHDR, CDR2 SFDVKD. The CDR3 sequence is CATSDNGLAVSYNEQFF. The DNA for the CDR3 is TGTGCCACCAGTGACAACGGACTAGCGGTTTCCTACAATGAGCAGTTCTTC.

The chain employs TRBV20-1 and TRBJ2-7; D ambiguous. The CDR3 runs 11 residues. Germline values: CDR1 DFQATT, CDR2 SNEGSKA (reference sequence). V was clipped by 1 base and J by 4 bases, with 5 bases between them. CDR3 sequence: CSARAGYEQYF. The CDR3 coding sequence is TGCAGTGCTAGAGCTGGTTACGAGCAGTACTTC.

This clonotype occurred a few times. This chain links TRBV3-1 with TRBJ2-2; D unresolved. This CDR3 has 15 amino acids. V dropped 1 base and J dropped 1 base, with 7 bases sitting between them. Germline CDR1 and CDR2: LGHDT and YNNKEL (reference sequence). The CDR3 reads CASSQVGENTGELFF. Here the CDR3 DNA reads TGTGCCAGCAGCCAAGTTGGGGAGAACACCGGGGAGCTGTTTTTT.

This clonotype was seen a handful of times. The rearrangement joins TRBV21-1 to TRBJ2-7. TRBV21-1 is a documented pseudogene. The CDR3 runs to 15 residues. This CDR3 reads CASSRAGRDFNEQYF. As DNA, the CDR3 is TGTGCCAGCAGCAGGGCAGGTCGTGATTTTAACGAGCAGTACTTC.

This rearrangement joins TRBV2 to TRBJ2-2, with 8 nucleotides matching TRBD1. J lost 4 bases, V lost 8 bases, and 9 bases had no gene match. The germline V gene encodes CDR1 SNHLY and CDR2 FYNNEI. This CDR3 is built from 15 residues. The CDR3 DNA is TGTGCCAGCTACCAGGACAGGGTCCGCACCGGGGAGCTGTTTTTT. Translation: CASYQDRVRTGELFF.

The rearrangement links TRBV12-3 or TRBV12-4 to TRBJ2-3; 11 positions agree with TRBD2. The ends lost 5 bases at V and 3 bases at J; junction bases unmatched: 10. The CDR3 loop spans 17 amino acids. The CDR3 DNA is TGTGCCAGCAGTCTCCCTCGGTTAGCGGGAGGGACAGATACGCAGTATTTT. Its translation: CASSLPRLAGGTDTQYF.

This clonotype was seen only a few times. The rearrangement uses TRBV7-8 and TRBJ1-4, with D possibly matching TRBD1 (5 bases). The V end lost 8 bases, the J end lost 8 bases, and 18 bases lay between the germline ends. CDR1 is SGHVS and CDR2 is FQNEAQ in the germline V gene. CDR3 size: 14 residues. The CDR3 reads CASRRQGIQEKLFF. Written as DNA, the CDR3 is TGTGCCAGCCGTCGTCAGGGAATTCAGGAAAAACTGTTTTTT.

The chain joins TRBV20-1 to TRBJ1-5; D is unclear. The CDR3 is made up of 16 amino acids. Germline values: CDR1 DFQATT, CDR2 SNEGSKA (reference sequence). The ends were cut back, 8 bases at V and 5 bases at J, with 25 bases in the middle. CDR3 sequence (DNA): TGCAGTACCCTTGATGACTGGAATGACCAGGATCAGCCCCAGCATTTT. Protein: CSTLDDWNDQDQPQHF.

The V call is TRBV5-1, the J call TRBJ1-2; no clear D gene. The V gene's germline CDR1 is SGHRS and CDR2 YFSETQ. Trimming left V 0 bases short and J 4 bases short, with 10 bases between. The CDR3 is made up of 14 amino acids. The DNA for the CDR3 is TGCGCCAGCAGCTTGGGCGGGCATGGCTATGGCTACACCTTC. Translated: CASSLGGHGYGYTF. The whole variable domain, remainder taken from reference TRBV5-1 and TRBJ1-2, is KAGVTQTPRYLIKTRGQQVTLSCSPISGHRSVSWYQQTPGQGLQFLFEYFSETQRNKGNFPGRFSGRQFSNSRSEMNVSTLELGDSALYLCASSLGGHGYGYTFGSGTRLTVV.

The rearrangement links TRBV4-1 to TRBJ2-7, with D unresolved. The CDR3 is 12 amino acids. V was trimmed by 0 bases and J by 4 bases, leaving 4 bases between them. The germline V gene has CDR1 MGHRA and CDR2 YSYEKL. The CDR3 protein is CASSQDGYEQYF. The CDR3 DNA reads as TGCGCCAGCAGCCAAGACGGGTACGAGCAGTACTTC.

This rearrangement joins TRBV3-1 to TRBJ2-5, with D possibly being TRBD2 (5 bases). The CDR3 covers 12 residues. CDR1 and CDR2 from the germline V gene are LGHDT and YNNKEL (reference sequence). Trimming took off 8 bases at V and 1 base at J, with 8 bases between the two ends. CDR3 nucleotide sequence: TGTGCCAGCGCTAGCCCCCAAGAGACCCAGTACTTC. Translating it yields CASASPQETQYF.

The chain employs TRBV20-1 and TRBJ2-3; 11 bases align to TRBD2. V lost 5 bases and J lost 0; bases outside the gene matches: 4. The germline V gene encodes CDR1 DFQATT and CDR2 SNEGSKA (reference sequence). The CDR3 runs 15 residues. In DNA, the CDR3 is TGCAGTGCTCGGAGGACTAGCGGGAGCACAGATACGCAGTATTTT. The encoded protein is CSARRTSGSTDTQYF.

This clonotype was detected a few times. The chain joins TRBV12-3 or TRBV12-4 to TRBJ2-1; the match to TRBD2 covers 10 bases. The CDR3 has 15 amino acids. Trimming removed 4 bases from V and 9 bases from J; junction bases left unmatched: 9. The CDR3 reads CASSSTAGGGIEQFF. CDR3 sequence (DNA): TGTGCCAGCAGTTCTACAGCGGGAGGGGGTATTGAGCAGTTCTTC.

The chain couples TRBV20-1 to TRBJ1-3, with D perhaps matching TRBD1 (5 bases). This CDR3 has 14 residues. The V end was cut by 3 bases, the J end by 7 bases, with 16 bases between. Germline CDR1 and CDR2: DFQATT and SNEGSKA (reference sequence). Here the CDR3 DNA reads TGCAGTGCTAGCCCTGGGACCGGATTGAACACCATATATTTT. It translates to CSASPGTGLNTIYF.

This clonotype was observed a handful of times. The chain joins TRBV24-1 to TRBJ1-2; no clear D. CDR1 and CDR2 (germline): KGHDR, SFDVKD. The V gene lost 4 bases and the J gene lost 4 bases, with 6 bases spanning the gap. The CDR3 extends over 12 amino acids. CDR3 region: CATSERSYGYTF. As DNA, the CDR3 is TGTGCCACCAGTGAGCGGAGCTATGGCTACACCTTC.

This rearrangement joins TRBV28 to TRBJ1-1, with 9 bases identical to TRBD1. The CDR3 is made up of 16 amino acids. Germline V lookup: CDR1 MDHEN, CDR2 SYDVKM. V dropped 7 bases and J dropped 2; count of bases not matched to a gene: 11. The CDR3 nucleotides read TGTGCCAGCAAATCGGGGACAGGGAGCCCCAACACTGAAGCTTTCTTT. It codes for CASKSGTGSPNTEAFF. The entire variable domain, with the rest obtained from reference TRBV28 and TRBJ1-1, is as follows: DVKVTQSSRYLVKRTGEKVFLECVQDMDHENMFWYRQDPGLGLRLIYFSYDVKMKEKGDIPEGYSVSREKKERFSLILESASTNQTSMYLCASKSGTGSPNTEAFFGQGTRLTVV.

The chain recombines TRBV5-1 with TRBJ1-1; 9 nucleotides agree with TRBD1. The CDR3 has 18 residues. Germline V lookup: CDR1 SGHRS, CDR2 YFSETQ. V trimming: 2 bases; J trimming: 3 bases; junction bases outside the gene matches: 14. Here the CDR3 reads CASSFTWTGAPGDTEAFF. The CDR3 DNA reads TGCGCCAGCAGCTTTACATGGACAGGGGCCCCGGGGGACACTGAAGCTTTCTTT.